Listed here are 32 T cell receptor beta chains from one sample, sequenced in a study of cytomegalovirus exposure and HLA in healthy donors. Both 60 Vbeta primers and 13 Jbeta primers went into the PCR. The data were produced by immunoSEQ multiplex PCR, yet TCRdb's version contains in-frame clones alone and is incomplete. The table shows 150,000 or so clones, with approximately 69% occurring only once. Input material: PBMCs. The receptors were sampled from a man aged 25 to 40 in good health and CMV-seronegative.

The chain is built from TRBV2 and TRBJ2-1; 15 bases line up with TRBD2. Germline CDR1 and CDR2: SNHLY and FYNNEI. The CDR3 runs 18 residues. Unmatched junction bases numbered 5, after V lost 4 bases and J lost 1 base. CDR3 nucleotide sequence: TGTGCCAGCAGTGGGACTAGCGGGGGGGCCGGGTCCTACAATGAGCAGTTCTTC. This gives the protein CASSGTSGGAGSYNEQFF.

V gene TRBV11-2 combines with J gene TRBJ2-7, with 7 bases that match TRBD2. CDR1 is SGHAT and CDR2 is FQNNGV in the germline V gene. The ends lost 5 bases at V and 2 bases at J; junction bases unmatched: 9. The CDR3 runs 15 residues. DNA of the CDR3: TGTGCCAGCAGCGCCCGGGACTACCTAACCTACGAGCAGTACTTC. It translates to CASSARDYLTYEQYF. The full variable domain, its missing parts supplied by reference TRBV11-2 and TRBJ2-7, is EAGVAQSPRYKIIEKRQSVAFWCNPISGHATLYWYQQILGQGPKLLIQFQNNGVVDDSQLPKDRFSAERLKGVDSTLKIQPAKLEDSAVYLCASSARDYLTYEQYFGPGTRLTVT.

The CDR3, as DNA: TGTGCCATCTCCAGGGGGCCTCCCTACGAGCAGTACTTC. Translation: CAISRGPPYEQYF. The V and J genes are TRBV19 and TRBJ2-7, with 8 bases identical to TRBD1. V shed 10 bases, J shed 2 bases, and the junction held 7 bases outside the gene matches. The CDR3 is 13 residues long. CDR1 and CDR2 (germline): LNHDA, SQIVND (reference sequence).

The chain links TRBV28 to TRBJ2-7; D may be TRBD1 (6 bases). The CDR3 extends over 15 amino acids. Looked up from germline, CDR1 is MDHEN and CDR2 is SYDVKM. V dropped 5 bases and J dropped 0 bases, with 14 bases sitting between them. CDR3 nucleotide sequence: TGTGCCAGCAGTGCTACGGACAGAATCTCCTACGAGCAGTACTTC. Its translation: CASSATDRISYEQYF.

The chain joins TRBV6-6 to TRBJ2-3, with 13 bases that match TRBD2. J lost 1 base, V lost 8 bases, and 3 bases had no gene match. The CDR3 is made up of 15 amino acids. Germline V gives CDR1 MNHNY, CDR2 SVGAGI (reference sequence). CDR3 sequence (DNA): TGTGCCAGCCGGGGGACTAGCGGGGGCACAGATACGCAGTATTTT. Protein product: CASRGTSGGTDTQYF.

The chain couples TRBV6-4 to TRBJ2-2, with a weak D call TRBD2 (5 bases). Germline CDR1 MRHNA, CDR2 SNTAGT. The V end was cut by 2 bases, the J end by 6 bases, with 10 bases between. The CDR3 has 14 amino acids. CDR3: CASSDHLGAGELFF. The CDR3 DNA is TGTGCCAGCAGTGACCACCTCGGGGCCGGGGAGCTGTTTTTT.

The chain employs TRBV9 and TRBJ2-7; the match to TRBD1 covers 7 bases. The CDR3 contains 14 residues. CDR1 SGDLS and CDR2 YYNGEE come from the germline V gene. V lost 2 bases, J lost 3 bases, and 5 bases stayed unmatched. The CDR3 loop is CASSVGTVNYEQYF. The CDR3 DNA sequence: TGTGCCAGCAGCGTGGGGACAGTCAACTACGAGCAGTACTTC.

The gene calls are TRBV7-9 and TRBJ1-6; the D is unclear. This CDR3 contains 17 residues. Deletions cut 2 bases from V and 0 bases from J, with 11 bases between. Germline V gene sequence: CDR1 SEHNR, CDR2 FQNEAQ (reference sequence). CDR3 coding DNA: TGTGCCAGCAGCTTATTCAGTACAAGCTCCTATAATTCACCCCTCCACTTT. It is translated as CASSLFSTSSYNSPLHF.

This rearrangement joins TRBV5-1 to TRBJ1-1; 9 bases are shared with TRBD1. J was trimmed by 1 base and V by 1 base; bases with no gene match: 5. The CDR3 is 16 residues long. Germline V gene data show CDR1 as SGHRS and CDR2 as YFSETQ. For the CDR3, the DNA is TGCGCCAGCAGCTTGAATACAGGGGGCCCGAACACTGAAGCTTTCTTT. Protein: CASSLNTGGPNTEAFF.

This clone came up once. The rearrangement uses TRBV19 and TRBJ1-2; no clear D gene. From germline, CDR1 is LNHDA and CDR2 SQIVND (reference sequence). V dropped 4 bases and J dropped 5 bases, with 11 bases sitting between them. The CDR3 totals 13 residues. The CDR3: CASSKATSYGYTF. The CDR3 DNA reads as TGTGCCAGTAGTAAAGCGACCTCATATGGCTACACCTTC.

The chain uses TRBV6-5 and TRBJ1-4, with D perhaps matching TRBD1 (6 bases). V was cut by 6 bases and J by 7 bases, with 18 bases left in between. CDR3 length: 15 residues. Germline CDR1 MNHEY, CDR2 SVGAGI. The CDR3 sequence: CASSPIIGTPEKLFF. The CDR3 DNA follows: TGTGCCAGCAGCCCGATCATAGGGACACCTGAAAAACTGTTTTTT.

The V gene is TRBV6-1, the J gene TRBJ1-2, with TRBD1 matching 7 bases. CDR1 MNHNS and CDR2 SASEGT come from the germline V gene. The CDR3 is 14 amino acids. Trimming cost V 6 bases and J 4 bases; bases outside gene matches: 8. CDR3 in DNA: TGTGCCAGCAGAGCCGGGACAGACTTCTATGGCTACACCTTC. This translates into CASRAGTDFYGYTF.

The gene calls are TRBV18 and TRBJ1-1; D remains ambiguous. V lost 3 bases to trimming and J lost 0 bases, with 2 bases between them. CDR3 length: 12 amino acids. The V gene's germline CDR1 is KGHSH and CDR2 LQKENI. CDR3 amino acids: CASSPMNTEAFF. In nucleotides, the CDR3 is TGTGCCAGCTCACCTATGAACACTGAAGCTTTCTTT.

In its sample, this clone was seen a few times. This chain links TRBV7-9 with TRBJ2-7; 7 bases align to TRBD1. The V segment lost 5 bases and the J segment 7 bases; nucleotides outside the gene matches: 11. Germline-derived CDR1 and CDR2 are SEHNR and FQNEAQ (reference sequence). CDR3 length: 14 amino acids. The CDR3 loop is CASSLTDRSREQYF. In DNA, the CDR3 is TGTGCCAGCAGCCTTACGGACAGGTCTAGAGAGCAGTACTTC.

This clone was detected a few times. Mismatch with germline at one junction end may stem from a read error. The chain has TRBV25-1 and TRBJ1-2; 12 positions match TRBD1. Germline V CDR1 and CDR2: MGHDK, SYGVNS. The CDR3 sequence is 16 residues long. CDR3 DNA sequence: TGTGCCAGCAGTGCGCCCGGGACAGGGGGCTTAGGGGGCTACCCCTTC. Translated: CASSAPGTGGLGGYPF.

The rearrangement uses TRBV9 and TRBJ2-1; 7 nucleotides agree with TRBD2. CDR1 and CDR2 (germline): SGDLS, YYNGEE. The CDR3 sequence is 15 residues long. With V trimmed by 1 base and J by 2 bases, 3 bases remained unmatched. This chain's CDR3 is CASSVSGLTYNEQFF. CDR3 coding DNA: TGTGCCAGCAGCGTATCGGGACTAACCTACAATGAGCAGTTCTTC.

Comments on this clone: A junction boundary mismatches the germline segment, possibly from a read error. The J gene is TRBJ2-3, the V gene TRBV11-1; 9 nucleotides match TRBD2. This CDR3 comprises 14 residues. Germline loops: CDR1 SGHAT, CDR2 FQDESV (reference sequence). CDR3 amino acids: CASSRGTSTDTQYF. In nucleotides, the CDR3 is TGTGCCAGCAGCAGAGGGACTAGCACGGATACGCAGTATTTT.

This clone occurred a few times. The rearrangement links TRBV6-6 to TRBJ2-3; no clear D gene. V was clipped by 4 bases and J by 2 bases, with 4 bases between them. Germline loops: CDR1 MNHNY, CDR2 SVGAGI (reference sequence). There are 12 residues in the CDR3. The CDR3 here is CASSWLTDTQYF. The CDR3 bases are TGTGCCAGCAGTTGGCTCACAGATACGCAGTATTTT.

V gene TRBV2 combines with J gene TRBJ2-3; D ambiguous. The V gene's germline CDR1 is SNHLY and CDR2 FYNNEI. This CDR3 spans 11 amino acids. Trimming stripped 5 bases from V and 6 bases from J, with 6 bases between. In DNA form, the CDR3 reads TGTGCCAGCAGTAAGAGCGATACGCAGTATTTT. Encoded protein: CASSKSDTQYF.

The chain is built from TRBV7-9 and TRBJ2-3; no firm D call. V was trimmed by 7 bases and J by 6 bases, leaving 11 bases between them. This CDR3 is 12 amino acids long. The V gene's germline CDR1 is SEHNR and CDR2 FQNEAQ (reference sequence). This chain's CDR3 is CASTLSVDTQYF. DNA of the CDR3: TGTGCCAGCACCCTATCCGTTGATACGCAGTATTTT.

V gene TRBV5-6 combines with J gene TRBJ1-3, with 7 bases identical to TRBD1. Germline V gene sequence: CDR1 SGHDT, CDR2 YYEEEE. The CDR3 runs 14 residues. The CDR3 here is CASKQGITGNTIYF. CDR3 DNA: TGTGCTTCGAAACAGGGGATTACTGGAAACACCATATATTTT. Drawing the rest from reference TRBV5-6 and TRBJ1-3, the complete variable domain is DAGVTQSPTHLIKTRGQQVTLRCSPKSGHDTVSWYQQALGQGPQFIFQYYEEEERQRGNFPDRFSGHQFPNYSSELNVNALLLGDSALYLCASKQGITGNTIYFGEGSWLTVV.

The CDR3 spells CSARRGSGYTF. CDR3 nucleotides: TGCAGTGCTAGGAGGGGGAGCGGCTACACCTTC. The rearrangement uses TRBV20-1 and TRBJ1-2; maybe TRBD1 (6 bases). Germline loops: CDR1 DFQATT, CDR2 SNEGSKA (reference sequence). This CDR3 is 11 amino acids long. Trimming removed 3 bases at V and 8 bases at J, with 10 bases between.

The V and J genes are TRBV15 and TRBJ2-1; 7 bases align to TRBD1. The CDR3 runs to 14 residues. Germline CDR1 is LNHNV and CDR2 is YYDKDF (reference sequence). Trimming at V came to 0 bases and at J to 8 bases, leaving 4 bases not matched to a gene. CDR3 protein: CATSRDTGAYEQFF. CDR3 coding DNA: TGTGCCACCAGCAGAGATACAGGGGCCTATGAGCAGTTCTTC.

The chain links TRBV30 to TRBJ1-3; D might be TRBD1 (6 bases). The CDR3 runs 16 residues. V lost 0 bases, J lost 0 bases, and 12 bases lay in between. CDR1 and CDR2 (germline): GTSNPN, SVGIG (reference sequence). The CDR3 DNA reads as TGTGCCTGGAGTGTTTTTAAAGGGGGCTCTGGAAACACCATATATTTT. Its translation is CAWSVFKGGSGNTIYF.

V gene TRBV5-1 combines with J gene TRBJ1-4, with D possibly TRBD1 on 6 matching bases. Trimming shortened V by 0 bases and J by 4 bases, and 19 bases separated the two germline ends. CDR1 is SGHRS, CDR2 YFSETQ, per germline. The CDR3 sequence is 18 residues long. This chain's CDR3 is CASSLAGAKSRLNEKLFF. The CDR3 bases are TGCGCCAGCAGCTTGGCAGGGGCCAAATCAAGGCTTAATGAAAAACTGTTTTTT.

The rearrangement joins TRBV7-2 to TRBJ2-7, with D maybe TRBD1 (6 bases). The V gene lost 6 bases and the J gene lost 7 bases, with 16 bases spanning the gap. The CDR3 has 13 amino acids. CDR1 is SGHTA, CDR2 FQGNSA, per germline. This CDR3 reads CASSYAGVGEQYF. CDR3 DNA sequence: TGTGCCAGCAGTTACGCAGGGGTTGGGGAGCAGTACTTC. Combining the CDR3 with reference TRBV7-2 and TRBJ2-7 gives the whole variable domain GAGVSQSPSNKVTEKGKDVELRCDPISGHTALYWYRQSLGQGLEFLIYFQGNSAPDKSGLPSDRFSAERTGGSVSTLTIQRTQQEDSAVYLCASSYAGVGEQYFGPGTRLTVT.

This clone was found a few times. The genes are TRBV27 and TRBJ2-5, with 8 bases fitting TRBD2. The CDR3 length is 15 residues. Germline loops: CDR1 MNHEY, CDR2 SMNVEV (reference sequence). The V and J ends lost 7 bases and 4 bases, in that order; junction bases with no gene match: 11. This chain's CDR3 is CASKKAGVGGETQYF. The CDR3 DNA reads TGTGCCAGCAAAAAAGCGGGGGTTGGGGGAGAGACCCAGTACTTC.

This clone occurred a few times. One junction end disagrees with the germline gene, perhaps due to a read error. The rearrangement joins TRBV28 to TRBJ2-7; the D gene is possibly TRBD2 (5 bases). This CDR3 comprises 12 residues. CDR1 is MDHEN, CDR2 SYDVKM, per germline. CDR3 sequence: CASSFNLRDFNF. In DNA form, the CDR3 reads TGTGCCAGCAGTTTCAACCTCCGGGATTTCAACTTC.

The gene calls are TRBV6-5 and TRBJ2-1; 10 positions match TRBD1. The CDR3 sequence is 13 residues long. Per the germline V gene, CDR1 is MNHEY and CDR2 is SVGAGI. With V trimmed by 6 bases and J by 10 bases, 6 bases remained unmatched. The CDR3 is CASRLDRGTEQFF. DNA for the CDR3: TGTGCCAGCAGACTGGACAGGGGGACGGAGCAGTTCTTC.

CDR3 nucleotide sequence: TGTGCCAGCTTGAATGGAGGGGACAACTATGGCTACACCTTC. Amino acids: CASLNGGDNYGYTF. The V call is TRBV28, the J call TRBJ1-2; D may be TRBD1 (5 bases). The germline CDR1 and CDR2 sequences are MDHEN and SYDVKM. The CDR3 has 14 amino acids. Deletions cut 8 bases from V and 2 bases from J, with 15 bases between.

This clone was found a few times. V usage is TRBV5-6 and J usage is TRBJ2-3; TRBD2 matches 8 bases. With V trimmed by 0 bases and J by 9 bases, 12 bases remained unmatched. Germline V CDR1 and CDR2: SGHDT, YYEEEE. CDR3 length: 16 amino acids. The DNA of the CDR3 is TGTGCCAGCAGCTTGGCCGGGACTAGTATAAGTGGGACGCAGTATTTT. Encoded protein: CASSLAGTSISGTQYF.

The J gene is TRBJ1-6, the V gene TRBV6-5, with D perhaps matching TRBD1 (5 bases). The CDR3 runs 14 residues. Germline V lookup: CDR1 MNHEY, CDR2 SVGAGI. Deletions cut 6 bases from V and 2 bases from J, with 8 bases between. The DNA of the CDR3 is TGTGCCAGCAGGGCGGGGGCCTATAATTCACCCCTCCACTTT. Translating it yields CASRAGAYNSPLHF.